This TCR beta chain was sequenced in a study of blood T cell repertoires in COVID-19. Recruits, aged roughly 18 to 89 years, lived in 24 US areas. Participant-reported clinical history was the basis for cohort assignment. A case of COVID-19 had been met by exposed participants within 2 weeks before study entry. Per the original methods: Amplification of reference gene primers provided the estimated nucleated cell counts. Using immunoSEQ multiplex PCR, the repertoire was profiled, and TCRdb retains in-frame clones only, with some absent. That table gives V, J and clone size, and the DNA gave D and trimming. The table lists 350,000 to 450,000 clones, approximately 93% of them singletons. CDR1 SGHNT and CDR2 YYREEE come from the germline V gene (reference sequence). CDR3 length: 16 amino acids. J gave up 5 bases and V 6 bases, and 14 bases lay outside the gene matches.

The gene calls are TRBV5-4 and TRBJ1-1, with 9 bases lining up with TRBD1. Sequencing was performed on PBMCs or T cells enriched from blood (not recorded which). This receptor was identified in a woman aged 40 to 55 who had been exposed to COVID-19. For the CDR3, the DNA is TGTGCCAGCAAGCCTTACAGGGGGCGCACCAGGACTGAAGCTTTCTTT. It specifies CASKPYRGRTRTEAFF.